This TCR beta chain originates from a study of cytomegalovirus exposure and HLA in healthy donors. Study in general: From donors who were HLA-typed, an early data release held around 80 million unique TCRs.

There are 16 residues in the CDR3. Germline V gene data show CDR1 as MNHEY and CDR2 as SMNVEV (reference sequence). V shed 4 bases and J shed 2 bases, with 12 bases lying between them. Amplification used 60 Vbeta primers and 13 Jbeta primers. The protocol was immunoSEQ multiplex PCR, while the TCRdb copy is restricted to in-frame clones and leaves out a portion. The data show about 120,000 clones, about 10% seen once. This clone showed up just a few times. This sequence joins TRBV27 and TRBJ2-6; D is uncertain. Sequenced material: PBMCs. The TCR was taken from a woman aged 18 to 35 in good health and CMV-seropositive. In DNA form, the CDR3 reads TGTGCCAGCAGTTATCTTCCTATTACTGGGGCCAACGTCCTGACTTTC. Translation: CASSYLPITGANVLTF.